These T cell receptor beta chains were read from a single sample in a study of T cells in Graves' hyperthyroidism and ophthalmopathy. TCRdb processed the multiplex PCR reads anew with MiXCR; each CDR3 protein has one entry. The sample carries about 560,000 distinct CDR3 sequences, approximately 15% recorded once. Sequencing was carried out using blood. The receptors stem from a woman aged 18 to 35 with Graves' hyperthyroidism. Both conserved end residues are part of each CDR3. D genes are given only for firm matches. Size is omitted from some rows. Given values are once, few, many or a class for expanded clones.

few,TRBV2,TRBD2,TRBJ2-3,TGTGCCAGCAGTCTTCTGGGCGGGGGGGCCGTAGATACGCAGTATTTT,CASSLLGGGAVDTQYF
many,TRBV3-1,TRBD2,TRBJ2-7,TGTGCCAGCAGCCAGGGGGGACTAGGGTCCTACGAGCAGTACTTC,CASSQGGLGSYEQYF
once,TRBV20-1,TRBD1,TRBJ2-2,TGCAGTGCTCCCGGGACAGGGGCAATCGGGGAGCTGTTTTTT,CSAPGTGAIGELFF
few,TRBV12-3/TRBV12-4,-,TRBJ2-1,TGTGCCAGCAGTTTAGGCCAGGGGCTCAATGAGCAGTTCTTC,CASSLGQGLNEQFF
-,TRBV11-2,-,TRBJ2-7,TGTGCCAGCAGCCAAGATATGGCGTTTGGCTACGAGCAGTACTTC,CASSQDMAFGYEQYF
-,TRBV7-2,TRBD2,TRBJ2-7,TGTGCCAGCAGCTTAGTTGTACTAGCGGGGACCTCAGGCGAGCAGTACTTC,CASSLVVLAGTSGEQYF
few,TRBV7-2,TRBD1,TRBJ1-5,TGTGCCAGCATCTTACCTAGGGACAGACAAGTTTATAGCAATCAGCCCCAGCATTTT,CASILPRDRQVYSNQPQHF
few,TRBV7-9,TRBD1,TRBJ1-6,TGTGCCAGCAGCGTAAGGCACGCCGGGACAGGGAATTCACCCCTCCACTTT,CASSVRHAGTGNSPLHF
many,TRBV20-1,-,TRBJ1-1,TGCAGTGCTAGGGGGGGGCGGGCGGACACTGAAGCTTTCTTT,CSARGGRADTEAFF
-,TRBV27,-,TRBJ2-5,TGTGCCAGCAGTTTGAGGGCTGGAGGCGCGGGTGGTGAGACCCAGTACTTC,CASSLRAGGAGGETQYF
many,TRBV5-1,TRBD2,TRBJ2-1,TGCGCCAGCAGCAAAGCGGGAGAGGGTGAGCAGTTCTTC,CASSKAGEGEQFF
-,TRBV5-1,TRBD2,TRBJ2-1,TGCGCCAGCAGCCCGGGACTAGCGGGAGCCAATGAGCAGTTCTTC,CASSPGLAGANEQFF
-,TRBV6-4,-,TRBJ2-2,TGTGCCAGCAGTGACACGGACAGAACGAACACCGGGGAGCTGTTTTTT,CASSDTDRTNTGELFF
-,TRBV20-1,TRBD2,TRBJ2-1,TGCAGTGCTGTAAGACTAGCGGAGTACAATGAGCAGTTCTTC,CSAVRLAEYNEQFF
many,TRBV7-8,-,TRBJ1-1,TGTGCCAGCAGCGCGGCACTGACTGAAGCTTTCTTT,CASSAALTEAFF
-,TRBV4-1,TRBD1,TRBJ2-7,TGCGCCAGCAGCCAAGATCTCCGGGACAGGGTTTGGTACGAGCAGTACTTC,CASSQDLRDRVWYEQYF
many,TRBV7-2,TRBD2,TRBJ2-7,TGTGCCAGCAGCTGGGCCCGGACACTAGCGGGAGGCTCCTACGAGCAGTACTTC,CASSWARTLAGGSYEQYF
-,TRBV12-3/TRBV12-4,-,TRBJ1-1,TGTCCCAGCAGTCTCAGGGCGGACACTGAAGCTTTCTTT,CPSSLRADTEAFF
few,TRBV12-3/TRBV12-4,TRBD1,TRBJ2-7,TGTGCCAGCAGATACAGATGCGGACAGGCGAGCTCCTACGAGCAGTACTTC,CASRYRCGQASSYEQYF
many,TRBV12-3/TRBV12-4,-,TRBJ1-4,TGTGCCAGCAGTTTGACCGGGGCGGGCGAAAAACTGTTTTTT,CASSLTGAGEKLFF
-,TRBV4-1,-,TRBJ2-7,TGCGCCAGCAGCCACCTGGGGGACTACGAGCAGTACTTC,CASSHLGDYEQYF
few,TRBV10-3,TRBD1,TRBJ2-5,TGTGCCATCAACGAGGGGACAGGGCTAGAGACCCAGTACTTC,CAINEGTGLETQYF
few,TRBV7-2,TRBD1,TRBJ2-7,TGTGCCAGCAGCTCACCGGGACAGGGGAGGCACGAGCAGTACTTC,CASSSPGQGRHEQYF
-,TRBV5-1,-,TRBJ2-7,TGCGCCAGCAGCTGGAGAGGTACCTACGGGCAGTACTTC,CASSWRGTYGQYF
-,TRBV7-9,-,TRBJ2-7,TGTGCCAGCAGCATGGGGACGGTGAAAGCCCACGAGCAGTACTTC,CASSMGTVKAHEQYF
-,TRBV28,-,TRBJ2-7,TGTGCCAGCAGCTCCGCAGCAGGGGCCTCCTACGAGCAGTACTTC,CASSSAAGASYEQYF
many,TRBV12-3/TRBV12-4,-,TRBJ2-7,TGTGCCAGCAGTTCCCCGCGGAGATACGAGCAGTACTTC,CASSSPRRYEQYF
-,TRBV18,-,TRBJ1-2,TGTGCCAGCTCACCTGGGAAAAACTATGGCTACACCTTC,CASSPGKNYGYTF
-,TRBV10-1,-,TRBJ2-7,TGCGCCAGCTATATAAGGGGGAAGAGCTCCTACGAGCAGTACTTC,CASYIRGKSSYEQYF
-,TRBV7-2,TRBD1,TRBJ1-6,TGTGCCAGCAGCTTATTTGATATGGGACAGGGGTTTTATTCACCCCTCCACTTT,CASSLFDMGQGFYSPLHF
-,TRBV7-9,-,TRBJ2-7,TGTGCCAGCAGCTTAGAAGGTACAGGTTTCGAGCAGTACTTC,CASSLEGTGFEQYF
many,TRBV28,-,TRBJ2-1,TGTGCCAGCAGTTTACTGGGCCAGGCGGCGGGTGAGCAGTTCTTC,CASSLLGQAAGEQFF
few,TRBV7-8,-,TRBJ2-1,TGTGCCAGCAGCTTAGGCCTAGTTAGGATCTCCTACAATGAGCAGTTCTTC,CASSLGLVRISYNEQFF
-,TRBV20-1,-,TRBJ2-7,TGCAGTGCAATTAGCGGTCCCTACGAGCAGTACTTC,CSAISGPYEQYF
many,TRBV7-3,-,TRBJ2-3,TGTGCCAGCAGCTTATACGTGTCAGATACGCAGTATTTT,CASSLYVSDTQYF
-,TRBV4-1,-,TRBJ2-2,TGCGCCAGCAGCCAAGTTGGGGCGGCTAACACCGGGGAGCTGTTTTTT,CASSQVGAANTGELFF
once,TRBV7-8,-,TRBJ2-6,TGTGCCAGCAGCTCTGAATTCAGGGGCTCTGAGGCCAACGTCCTGACTTTC,CASSSEFRGSEANVLTF
few,TRBV19,-,TRBJ2-1,TGTGCCAGTAGTACCCTCGGGCAGCGGGGACATAATGAGCAGTTCTTC,CASSTLGQRGHNEQFF
-,TRBV29-1,-,TRBJ1-1,TGCAGCGTTGGGGAAAAGTTTAGAGGTGAAGCTTTCTTT,CSVGEKFRGEAFF
few,TRBV2,TRBD1,TRBJ1-6,TGTGCCAGCACCGAACAGGGGGCTTGGAATTCACCCCTCCACTTT,CASTEQGAWNSPLHF
many,TRBV11-2,TRBD2,TRBJ2-3,TGTGCCAGCAGCTTGGTGGCGGGACTAGTCACAGATACGCAGTATTTT,CASSLVAGLVTDTQYF
few,TRBV28,TRBD1,TRBJ1-6,TGTGCCAGCAGAAGGGACAGGGGTTCGGATTCACCCCTCCACTTT,CASRRDRGSDSPLHF